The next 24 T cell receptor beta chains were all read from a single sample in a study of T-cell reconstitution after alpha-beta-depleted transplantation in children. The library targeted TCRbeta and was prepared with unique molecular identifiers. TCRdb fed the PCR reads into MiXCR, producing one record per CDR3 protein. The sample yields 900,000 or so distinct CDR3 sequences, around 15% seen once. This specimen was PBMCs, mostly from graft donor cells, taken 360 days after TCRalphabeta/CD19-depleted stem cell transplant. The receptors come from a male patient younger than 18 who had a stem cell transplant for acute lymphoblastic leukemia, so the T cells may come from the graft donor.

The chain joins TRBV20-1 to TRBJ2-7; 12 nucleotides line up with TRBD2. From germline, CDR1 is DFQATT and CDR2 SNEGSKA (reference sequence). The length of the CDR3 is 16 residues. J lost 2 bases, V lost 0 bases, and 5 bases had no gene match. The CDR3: CSARDRRTSGAYEQYF. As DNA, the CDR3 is TGCAGTGCTAGAGACCGTCGGACTAGCGGGGCCTACGAGCAGTACTTC.

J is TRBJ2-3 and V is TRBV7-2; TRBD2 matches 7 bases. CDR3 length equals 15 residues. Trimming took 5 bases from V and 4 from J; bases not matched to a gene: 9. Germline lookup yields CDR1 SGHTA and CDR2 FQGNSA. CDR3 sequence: CASSRSRLAADTQYF. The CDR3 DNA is TGTGCCAGCAGCCGATCAAGACTAGCCGCAGATACGCAGTATTTT.

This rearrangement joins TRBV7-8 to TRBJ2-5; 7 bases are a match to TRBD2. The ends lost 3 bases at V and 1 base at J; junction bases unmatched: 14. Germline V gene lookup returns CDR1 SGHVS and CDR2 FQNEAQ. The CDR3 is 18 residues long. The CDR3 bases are TGTGCCAGCAGCTTCTCTGGGGGGGGTAGCGCTACCCAAGAGACCCAGTACTTC. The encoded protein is CASSFSGGGSATQETQYF.

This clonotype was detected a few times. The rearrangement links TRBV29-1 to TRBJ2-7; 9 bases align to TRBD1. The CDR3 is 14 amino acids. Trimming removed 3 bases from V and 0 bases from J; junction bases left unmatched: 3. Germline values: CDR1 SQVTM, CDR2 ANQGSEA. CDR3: CSVEGQGGSYEQYF. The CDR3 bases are TGCAGCGTTGAGGGACAGGGAGGCTCCTACGAGCAGTACTTC.

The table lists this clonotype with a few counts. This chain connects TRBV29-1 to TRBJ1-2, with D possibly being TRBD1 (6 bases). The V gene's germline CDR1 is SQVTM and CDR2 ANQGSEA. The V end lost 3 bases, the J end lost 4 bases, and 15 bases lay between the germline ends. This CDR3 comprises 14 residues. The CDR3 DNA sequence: TGCAGCGTTGACAGGGGTCCATTGGCCTATGGCTACACCTTC. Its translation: CSVDRGPLAYGYTF.

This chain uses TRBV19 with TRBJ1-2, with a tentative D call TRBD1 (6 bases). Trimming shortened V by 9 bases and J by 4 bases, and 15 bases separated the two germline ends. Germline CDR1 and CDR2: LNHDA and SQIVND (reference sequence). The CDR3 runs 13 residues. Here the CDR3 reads CARSPTGSYGYTF. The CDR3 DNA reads TGTGCCAGATCACCAACAGGGAGCTATGGCTACACCTTC. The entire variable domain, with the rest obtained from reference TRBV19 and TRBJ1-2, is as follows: DGGITQSPKYLFRKEGQNVTLSCEQNLNHDAMYWYRQDPGQGLRLIYYSQIVNDFQKGDIAEGYSVSREKKESFPLTVTSAQKNPTAFYLCARSPTGSYGYTFGSGTRLTVV.

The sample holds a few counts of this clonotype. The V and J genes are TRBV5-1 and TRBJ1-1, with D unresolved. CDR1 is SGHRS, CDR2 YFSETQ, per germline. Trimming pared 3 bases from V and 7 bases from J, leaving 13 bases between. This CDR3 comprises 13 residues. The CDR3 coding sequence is TGCGCCAGCAGCTCAGATCCAGGCTATGAAGCTTTCTTT. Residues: CASSSDPGYEAFF.

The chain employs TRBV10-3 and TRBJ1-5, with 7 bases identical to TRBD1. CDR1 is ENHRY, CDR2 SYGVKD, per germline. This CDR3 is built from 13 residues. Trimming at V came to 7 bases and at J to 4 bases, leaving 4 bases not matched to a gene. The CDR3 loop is CAIKGQRNQPQHF. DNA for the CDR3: TGTGCCATCAAGGGACAGCGAAATCAGCCCCAGCATTTT.

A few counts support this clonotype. CDR3: CSSRELNTEAFF. The CDR3 DNA is TGCAGCTCTAGGGAGTTGAACACTGAAGCTTTCTTT. The chain combines TRBV29-1 with TRBJ1-1, with D uncertain. CDR1 and CDR2 from the germline V gene are SQVTM and ANQGSEA. CDR3 size: 12 residues. Trimming pared 8 bases from V and 0 bases from J, leaving 10 bases between.

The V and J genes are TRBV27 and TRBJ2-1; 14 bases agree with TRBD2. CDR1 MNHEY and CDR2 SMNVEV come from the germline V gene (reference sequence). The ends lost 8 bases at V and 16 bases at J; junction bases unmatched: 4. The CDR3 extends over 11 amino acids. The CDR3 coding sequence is TGTGCCAGCCGACTAGCGGGAGGGCTTTTCTTC. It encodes CASRLAGGLFF.

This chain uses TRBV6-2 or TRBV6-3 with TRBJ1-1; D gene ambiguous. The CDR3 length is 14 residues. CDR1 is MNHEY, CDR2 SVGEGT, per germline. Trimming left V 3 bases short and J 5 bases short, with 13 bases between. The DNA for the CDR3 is TGTGCCAGCAGTTATACTCCGAGTCGGACTGAAGCTTTCTTT. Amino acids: CASSYTPSRTEAFF.

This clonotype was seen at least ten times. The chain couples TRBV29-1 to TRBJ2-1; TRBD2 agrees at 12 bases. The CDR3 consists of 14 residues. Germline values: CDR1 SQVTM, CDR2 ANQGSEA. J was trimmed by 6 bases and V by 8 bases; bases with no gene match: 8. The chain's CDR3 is CSSSSGRAGNEQFF. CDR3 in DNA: TGCAGCTCTTCTAGCGGGAGGGCCGGCAATGAGCAGTTCTTC.

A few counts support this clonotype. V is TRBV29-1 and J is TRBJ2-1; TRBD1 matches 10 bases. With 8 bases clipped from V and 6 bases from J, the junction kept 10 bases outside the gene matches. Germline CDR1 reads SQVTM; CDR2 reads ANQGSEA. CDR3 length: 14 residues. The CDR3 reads CSTYGQGVRNEQFF. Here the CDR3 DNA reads TGCAGCACTTACGGACAGGGGGTTCGCAATGAGCAGTTCTTC.

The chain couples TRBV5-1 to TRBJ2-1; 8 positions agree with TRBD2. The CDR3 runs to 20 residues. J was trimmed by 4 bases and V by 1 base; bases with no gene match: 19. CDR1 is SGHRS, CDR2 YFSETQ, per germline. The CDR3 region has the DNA TGCGCCAGCAGCTTGCGGTTGGGCAGGTTAAAGCGGGAGACATACAATGAGCAGTTCTTC. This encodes CASSLRLGRLKRETYNEQFF. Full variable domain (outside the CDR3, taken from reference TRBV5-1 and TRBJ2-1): KAGVTQTPRYLIKTRGQQVTLSCSPISGHRSVSWYQQTPGQGLQFLFEYFSETQRNKGNFPGRFSGRQFSNSRSEMNVSTLELGDSALYLCASSLRLGRLKRETYNEQFFGPGTRLTVL.

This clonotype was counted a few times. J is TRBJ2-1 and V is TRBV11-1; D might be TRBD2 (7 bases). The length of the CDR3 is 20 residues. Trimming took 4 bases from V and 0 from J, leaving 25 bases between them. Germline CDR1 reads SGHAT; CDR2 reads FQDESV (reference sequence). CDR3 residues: CASSSPGLPIGGSSYNEQFF. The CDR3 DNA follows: TGTGCCAGCAGCTCACCGGGACTACCTATAGGGGGTAGCTCCTACAATGAGCAGTTCTTC.

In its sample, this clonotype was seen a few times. CDR3 in amino acids: CASSTYRGRKAFF. The CDR3 DNA reads as TGTGCCAGCAGTACCTACAGGGGACGGAAAGCTTTCTTT. The chain has TRBV12-3 or TRBV12-4 and TRBJ1-1; 7 bases line up with TRBD1. After removal of 5 bases from V and 9 bases from J, the junction contained 9 bases not matched to a gene. The CDR3 runs to 13 residues.

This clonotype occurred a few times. The CDR3 sequence: CSARDITPLAGAETQYF. Written as DNA, the CDR3 is TGCAGTGCTAGAGATATCACCCCACTAGCGGGAGCAGAGACCCAGTACTTC. The V and J genes are TRBV20-1 and TRBJ2-5, with 11 bases aligning to TRBD2. In germline, CDR1 is DFQATT, CDR2 SNEGSKA (reference sequence). V shed 0 bases, J shed 4 bases, and the junction held 10 bases outside the gene matches. This CDR3 comprises 17 residues.

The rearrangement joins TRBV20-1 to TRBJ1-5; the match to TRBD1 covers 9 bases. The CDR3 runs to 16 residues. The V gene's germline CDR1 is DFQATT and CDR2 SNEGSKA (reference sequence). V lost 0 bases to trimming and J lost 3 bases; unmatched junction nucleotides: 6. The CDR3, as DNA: TGCAGTGCTAGAGATTGGGGACAGGGTTCCAATCAGCCCCAGCATTTT. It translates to CSARDWGQGSNQPQHF.

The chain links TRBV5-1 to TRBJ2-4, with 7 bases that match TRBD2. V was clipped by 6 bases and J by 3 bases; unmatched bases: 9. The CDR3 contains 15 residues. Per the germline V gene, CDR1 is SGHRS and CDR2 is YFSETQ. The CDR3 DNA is TGCGCCAGCAACGAGCGGGATCTAGACAAAAACATTCAGTACTTC. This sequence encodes CASNERDLDKNIQYF.

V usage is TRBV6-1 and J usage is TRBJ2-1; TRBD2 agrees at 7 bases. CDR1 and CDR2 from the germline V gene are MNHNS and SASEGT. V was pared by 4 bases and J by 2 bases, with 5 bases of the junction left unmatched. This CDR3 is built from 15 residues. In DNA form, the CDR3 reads TGTGCCAGCAGTGTGTCCAGCGGGGCCTACAATGAGCAGTTCTTC. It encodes CASSVSSGAYNEQFF.

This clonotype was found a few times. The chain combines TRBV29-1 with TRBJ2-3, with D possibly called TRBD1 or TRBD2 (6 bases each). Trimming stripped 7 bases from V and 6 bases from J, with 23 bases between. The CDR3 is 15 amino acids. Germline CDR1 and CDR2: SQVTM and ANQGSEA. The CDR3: CSATQGTGAPDTQYF. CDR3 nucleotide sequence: TGCAGCGCTACCCAGGGCACGGGGGCCCCGGATACGCAGTATTTT.

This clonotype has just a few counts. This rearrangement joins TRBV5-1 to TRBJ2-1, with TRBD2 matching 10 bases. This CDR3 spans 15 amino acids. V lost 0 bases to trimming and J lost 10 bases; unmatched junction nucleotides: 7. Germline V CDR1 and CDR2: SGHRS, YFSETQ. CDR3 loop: CASSLVSGRPGEQFF. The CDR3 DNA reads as TGCGCCAGCAGCTTGGTTAGCGGGAGGCCGGGGGAGCAGTTCTTC.

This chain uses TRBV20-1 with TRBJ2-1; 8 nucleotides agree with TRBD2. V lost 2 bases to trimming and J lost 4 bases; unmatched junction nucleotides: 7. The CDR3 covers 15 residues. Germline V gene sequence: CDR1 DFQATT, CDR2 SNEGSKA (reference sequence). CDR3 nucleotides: TGCAGTGCTAGACGGATAGCGGGACCTTACAATGAGCAGTTCTTC. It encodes CSARRIAGPYNEQFF.

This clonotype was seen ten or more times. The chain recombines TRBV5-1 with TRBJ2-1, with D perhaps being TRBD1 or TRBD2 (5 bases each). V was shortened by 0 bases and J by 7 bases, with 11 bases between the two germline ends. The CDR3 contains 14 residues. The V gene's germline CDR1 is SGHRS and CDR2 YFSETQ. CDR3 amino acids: CASSLDGTGNEQFF. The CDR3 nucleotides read TGCGCCAGCAGCTTGGATGGGACGGGAAATGAGCAGTTCTTC.